This is a list of T cell receptor beta chains from one sample in a study of CD8 T cells in ankylosing spondylitis. TCRdb called the 5' RACE reads again in MiXCR, with one record for every CDR3 protein. Of a few hundred thousand distinct CDR3 sequences in the sample, 12% were seen once. Material for sequencing was blood, either unsorted or a sorted T cell fraction (not recorded which). These receptors all come from a male donor with ankylosing spondylitis. Each CDR3 is given with its conserved first and last residue. The order of the fields is V gene, clone size, J gene, CDR3 protein. Size tells how often a clone was seen (once, few, many) or the class of an expanded clone, and some rows leave it out.

TRBV10-3	few	TRBJ2-3	CAISEGRGGDTQYF
TRBV6-1	-	TRBJ2-3	CASSGQGASTDTQYF
TRBV12-3/TRBV12-4	many	TRBJ1-6	CASSRESGGGSPLHF
TRBV4-1	few	TRBJ1-3	CASSQEGWNTIYF
TRBV7-8	many	TRBJ2-1	CASSLRLTGGQGEQFF
TRBV29-1	few	TRBJ1-1	CSVHRQGAEAFF
TRBV20-1	-	TRBJ2-7	CSVTGTSFHEQYF
TRBV4-1	many	TRBJ1-1	CASSQSRADSWNTEAFF
TRBV6-1	few	TRBJ2-5	CASSLGLVAPQETQYF
TRBV6-1	few	TRBJ2-1	CAGPLREGSNEQFF
TRBV7-9	-	TRBJ2-5	CASSPHRGQETQYF
TRBV5-1	-	TRBJ2-5	CASSPEGQETQYF
TRBV30	-	TRBJ2-1	CAWSDGSGLLNEQFF
TRBV12-3/TRBV12-4	few	TRBJ2-2	CASSHQPPGTGELFF
TRBV27	many	TRBJ1-1	CASSQGQGNLEAFF
TRBV3-1	-	TRBJ2-3	CASSQDFRDTQYF
TRBV5-1	many	TRBJ1-3	CASSSGTVSWSTIYF
TRBV7-2	-	TRBJ2-2	CASSFYSGSDTGELFF
TRBV5-1	-	TRBJ2-7	CASSLSVSTVIYEQYF
TRBV6-2/TRBV6-3	-	TRBJ2-1	CASGQRDWNNEQFF
TRBV6-2/TRBV6-3	many	TRBJ1-5	CASRGQGGQPQHF
TRBV20-1	-	TRBJ2-7	CSARNSRGAYEQYF
TRBV5-1	-	TRBJ1-3	CASSEYTGGNTIYF
TRBV5-1	few	TRBJ1-4	CASSAGRSPNEKLFF
TRBV29-1	many	TRBJ2-1	CSVRGSEQFF
TRBV11-2	few	TRBJ2-1	CASSFNRGTGHEQFF
TRBV20-1	few	TRBJ2-1	CSARSIPASGEQFF
TRBV30	-	TRBJ2-5	CAWRAPGGSETQYF
TRBV7-7	-	TRBJ2-1	CASSRLAGGTNEQFF
TRBV20-1	-	TRBJ2-7	CSARRQGGSYEQYF
TRBV24-1	few	TRBJ2-3	CATSDSTGGADTQYF
TRBV5-1	-	TRBJ2-3	CASSNRLAESTDTQYF
TRBV11-2	-	TRBJ2-5	CASSLDFSGRIKETQYF
TRBV10-1	few	TRBJ2-7	CASSDRIRSSSYEQYF
TRBV7-2	-	TRBJ2-3	CASSQGTVDTQYF
TRBV20-1	-	TRBJ2-1	CCARGGAGDSYNEQFF
TRBV9	few	TRBJ1-3	CASSVGRGNTIYF
TRBV7-4	-	TRBJ2-4	CASSFKLAKNIQYF
TRBV12-3/TRBV12-4	many	TRBJ1-1	CASSLGRVNTEAFF
TRBV5-1	many	TRBJ1-1	CASSAGQGDTEAFF
TRBV28	few	TRBJ2-3	CASSSPLAHTDTQYF
TRBV6-5	few	TRBJ2-5	CASSYSSTQETQYF